These T cell receptor beta chains were read from a single sample in a study of cytotoxic CD8 clonotypes in ibrutinib-treated CLL. The repertoire was sequenced with immunoSEQ multiplex PCR; TCRdb's copy has only in-frame clones and lacks some. This repertoire shows about 130,000 clones, over 75% found once; its top ten account for around 2.1%. The material sequenced was PBMCs, taken after 24 months of ibrutinib treatment. The receptors come from a human donor with chronic lymphocytic leukemia. Both conserved end residues are part of each CDR3.

j_call v_call cdr3_aa
TRBJ1-4 TRBV23-1 CASRRELFLGEGIGKLFF
TRBJ2-1 TRBV28 CASSLYRGGEQFF
TRBJ1-1 TRBV29-1 CSDGVNTEAFF
TRBJ2-2 TRBV27 CASSSAGVPGELFF
TRBJ2-1 TRBV28 CASRLRSYNEQFF
TRBJ2-1 TRBV4-3 CASSQAIDNEQFF
TRBJ2-5 TRBV27 CASASSGRARLETQYF
TRBJ1-5 TRBV6-1 CASSEYRDNQPQHF
TRBJ2-3 TRBV5-1 CASSLIAARSDTQYF
TRBJ2-1 TRBV28 CASKLAGGSEQFF
TRBJ2-7 TRBV28 CASSATASRSYEQYF
TRBJ1-1 TRBV7-2 CASSSHIPLNTEAFF
TRBJ2-7 TRBV2 CASSEEWVAGDSYEQYF
TRBJ2-5 TRBV18 CASSTTGNRGAQYF
TRBJ2-7 TRBV7-2 CASSPEFASGGSSYEQYF
TRBJ1-1 TRBV10-3 CAISESTRPGAFF
TRBJ1-6 TRBV13 CASSLFDRTNSPLHF
TRBJ2-5 TRBV4-2 CASSQSGGARETQYF
TRBJ1-6 TRBV27 CASSLVRNSPLHF
TRBJ2-5 TRBV7-7 CASSLQGTETQYF
TRBJ1-2 TRBV18 CASSFGIGGYTF
TRBJ1-5 TRBV27 CASTSVRGQPQHF
TRBJ1-2 TRBV4-1 CASSQDPLGQGGQYGYTF
TRBJ1-6 TRBV28 CASRPSLGFWNNSPLHF
TRBJ1-1 TRBV28 CASSPGQFPEAFF
TRBJ2-1 TRBV15 CATSRDNKAEQFF
TRBJ2-7 TRBV5-6 CASSLASEVAASYEQYF
TRBJ1-6 TRBV27 CASSKSSGQGFSPLHF
TRBJ2-7 TRBV19 CASRDRNDYEQYF
TRBJ2-2 TRBV7-3 CASSAWDKSTGELFF
TRBJ2-2 TRBV5-1 CASTVGQSGSSTGELFF